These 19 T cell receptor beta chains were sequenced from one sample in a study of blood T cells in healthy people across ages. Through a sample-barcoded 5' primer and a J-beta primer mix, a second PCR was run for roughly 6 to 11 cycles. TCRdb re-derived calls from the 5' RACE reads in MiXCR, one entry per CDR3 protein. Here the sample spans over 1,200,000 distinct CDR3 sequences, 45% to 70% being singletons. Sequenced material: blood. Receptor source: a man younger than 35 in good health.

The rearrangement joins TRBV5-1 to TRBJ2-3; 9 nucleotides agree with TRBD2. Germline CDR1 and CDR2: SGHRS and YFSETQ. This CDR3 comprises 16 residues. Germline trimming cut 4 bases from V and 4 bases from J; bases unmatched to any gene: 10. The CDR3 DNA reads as TGCGCCAGCAGCCTCAATGCGGGGGGGCAGTCAGATACGCAGTATTTT. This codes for CASSLNAGGQSDTQYF.

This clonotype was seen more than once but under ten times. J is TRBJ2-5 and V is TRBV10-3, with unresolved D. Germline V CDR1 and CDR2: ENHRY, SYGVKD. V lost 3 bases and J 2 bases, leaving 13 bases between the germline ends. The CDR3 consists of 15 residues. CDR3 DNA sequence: TGTGCCATCAGTGATTCCGGGTCAGCTCAAGAGACCCAGTACTTC. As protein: CAISDSGSAQETQYF.

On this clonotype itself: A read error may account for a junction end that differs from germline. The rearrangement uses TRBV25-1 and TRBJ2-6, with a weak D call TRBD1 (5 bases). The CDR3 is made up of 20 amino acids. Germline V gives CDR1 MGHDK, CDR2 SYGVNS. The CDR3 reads CASSDVTGTRLSSGADVLTF. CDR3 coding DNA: TGTGCCAGCAGTGATGTAACGGGCACCCGTCTGAGCTCTGGGGCCGACGTCCTGACTTTC.

The CDR3 DNA reads TGTGCCAGCAGCACCGGACTAGGGGACAATGAGCAGTTCTTC. This sequence encodes CASSTGLGDNEQFF. The chain recombines TRBV11-3 with TRBJ2-1; 7 positions agree with TRBD2. Looked up from germline, CDR1 is SGHNT and CDR2 is YENEEA. The junction had 6 bases not matched to a gene; V was cut back by 5 bases and J by 5 bases. The CDR3 is made up of 14 amino acids. Drawing the rest from reference TRBV11-3 and TRBJ2-1, the complete variable domain is EAGVVQSPRYKIIEKKQPVAFWCNPISGHNTLYWYLQNLGQGPELLIRYENEEAVDDSQLPKDRFSAERLKGVDSTLKIQPAELGDSAVYLCASSTGLGDNEQFFGPGTRLTVL.

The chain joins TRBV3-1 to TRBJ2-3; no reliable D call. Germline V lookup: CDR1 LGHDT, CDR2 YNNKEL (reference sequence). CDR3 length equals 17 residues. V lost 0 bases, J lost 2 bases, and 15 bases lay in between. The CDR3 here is CASSQDMPRNLTDTQYF. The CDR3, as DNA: TGTGCCAGCAGCCAAGATATGCCTAGGAACCTCACAGATACGCAGTATTTT.

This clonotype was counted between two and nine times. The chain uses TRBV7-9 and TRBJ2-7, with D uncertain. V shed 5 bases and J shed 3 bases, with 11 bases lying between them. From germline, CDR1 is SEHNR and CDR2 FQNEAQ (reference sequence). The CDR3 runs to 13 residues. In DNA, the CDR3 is TGTGCCAGCAGCCCGAACTGGAGCTACGAGCAGTACTTC. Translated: CASSPNWSYEQYF.

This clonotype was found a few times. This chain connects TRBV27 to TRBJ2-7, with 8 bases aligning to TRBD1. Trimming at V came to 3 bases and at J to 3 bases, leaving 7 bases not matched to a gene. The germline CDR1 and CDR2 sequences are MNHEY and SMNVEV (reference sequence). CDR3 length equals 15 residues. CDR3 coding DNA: TGTGCCAGCAGTTTGGCGGGACAGGTGGGCTACGAGCAGTACTTC. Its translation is CASSLAGQVGYEQYF.

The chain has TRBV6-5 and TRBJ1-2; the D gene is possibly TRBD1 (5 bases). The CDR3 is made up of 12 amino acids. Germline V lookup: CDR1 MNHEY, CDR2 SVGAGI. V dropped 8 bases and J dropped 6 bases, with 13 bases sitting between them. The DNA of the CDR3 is TGTGCCAGCCGGGGCAGTGTAAATGGCTACACCTTC. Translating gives CASRGSVNGYTF.

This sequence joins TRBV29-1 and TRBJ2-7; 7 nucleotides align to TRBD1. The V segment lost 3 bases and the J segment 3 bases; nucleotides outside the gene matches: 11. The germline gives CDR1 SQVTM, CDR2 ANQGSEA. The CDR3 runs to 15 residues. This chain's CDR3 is CSVEVSGQALYEQYF. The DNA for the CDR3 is TGCAGCGTTGAGGTCAGCGGACAGGCCCTCTACGAGCAGTACTTC.

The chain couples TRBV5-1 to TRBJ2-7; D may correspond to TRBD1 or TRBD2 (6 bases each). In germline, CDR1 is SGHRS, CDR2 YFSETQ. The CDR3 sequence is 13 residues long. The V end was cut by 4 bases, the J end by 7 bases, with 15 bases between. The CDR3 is CASSEYRAGEQYF. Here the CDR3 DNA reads TGCGCCAGCAGCGAATACAGGGCGGGGGAGCAGTACTTC.

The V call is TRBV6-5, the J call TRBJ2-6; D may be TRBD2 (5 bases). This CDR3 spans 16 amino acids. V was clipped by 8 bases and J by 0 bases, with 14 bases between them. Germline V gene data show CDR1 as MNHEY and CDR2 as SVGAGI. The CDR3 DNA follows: TGTGCCAGCGGAGGAACCGATTTCTCTGGGGCCAACGTCCTGACTTTC. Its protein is CASGGTDFSGANVLTF.

The chain's CDR3 is CASSPGQAVGTQYF. The CDR3 region has the DNA TGTGCCAGCAGTCCGGGACAGGCCGTCGGGACCCAGTACTTC. The J gene is TRBJ2-7, the V gene TRBV27; 8 nucleotides line up with TRBD1. Gene TRBJ2-5 matches the end of the DNA better, so the J call may be wrong. There are 14 residues in the CDR3. Germline V gene lookup returns CDR1 MNHEY and CDR2 SMNVEV (reference sequence).

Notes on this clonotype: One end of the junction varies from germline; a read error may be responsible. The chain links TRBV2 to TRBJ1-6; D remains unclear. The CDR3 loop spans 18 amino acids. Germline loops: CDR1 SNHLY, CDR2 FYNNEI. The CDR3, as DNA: TGTGCCAGCAGTCGCCGGGCCCAGGCTCGCTCCTATAATTCACCCCTTCACTTT. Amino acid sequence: CASSRRAQARSYNSPLHF. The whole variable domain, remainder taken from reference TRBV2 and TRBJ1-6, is EPEVTQTPSHQVTQMGQEVILRCVPISNHLYFYWYRQILGQKVEFLVSFYNNEISEKSEIFDDQFSVERPDGSNFTLKIRSTKLEDSAMYFCASSRRAQARSYNSPLHFGNGTRLTVT.

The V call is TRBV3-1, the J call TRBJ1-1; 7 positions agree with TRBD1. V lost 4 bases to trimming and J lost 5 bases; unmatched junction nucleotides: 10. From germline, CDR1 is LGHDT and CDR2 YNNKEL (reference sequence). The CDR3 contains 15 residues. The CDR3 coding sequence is TGTGCCAGCAGCCGTGATCAGGGGGTATCGACTGAAGCTTTCTTT. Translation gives CASSRDQGVSTEAFF.

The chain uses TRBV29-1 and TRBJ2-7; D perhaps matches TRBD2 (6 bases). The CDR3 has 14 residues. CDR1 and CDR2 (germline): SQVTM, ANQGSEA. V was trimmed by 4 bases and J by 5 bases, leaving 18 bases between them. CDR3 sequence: CSVGMRLASDEQYF. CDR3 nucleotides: TGCAGCGTTGGGATGCGGCTAGCGAGCGACGAGCAGTACTTC.

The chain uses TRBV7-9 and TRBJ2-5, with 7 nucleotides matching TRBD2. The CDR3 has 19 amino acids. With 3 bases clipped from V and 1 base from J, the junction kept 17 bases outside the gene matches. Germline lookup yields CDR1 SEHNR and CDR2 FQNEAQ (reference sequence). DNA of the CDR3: TGTGCCAGCAGCTTCCCCGGGACTACCGGTACACAAATCCAAGAGACCCAGTACTTC. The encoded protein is CASSFPGTTGTQIQETQYF. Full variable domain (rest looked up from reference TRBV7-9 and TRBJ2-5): DTGVSQNPRHKITKRGQNVTFRCDPISEHNRLYWYRQTLGQGPEFLTYFQNEAQLEKSRLLSDRFSAERPKGSFSTLEIQRTEQGDSAMYLCASSFPGTTGTQIQETQYFGPGTRLLVL.

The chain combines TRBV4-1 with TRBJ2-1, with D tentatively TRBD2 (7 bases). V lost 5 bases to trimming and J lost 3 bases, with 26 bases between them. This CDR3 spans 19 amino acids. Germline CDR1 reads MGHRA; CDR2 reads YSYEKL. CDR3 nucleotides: TGCGCCAGCAGCGTCAAGGGGGGCGGGGGCGGCCGGGACTACAATGAGCAGTTCTTC. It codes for CASSVKGGGGGRDYNEQFF.

The CDR3 DNA sequence: TGTGCCAGCAGCTTAAAGGGACAGGTTCTCTACGAGCAGTACTTC. Amino acid sequence: CASSLKGQVLYEQYF. This chain joins TRBV7-9 and TRBJ2-4, with 8 bases that match TRBD1. The end of the DNA is better explained by TRBJ2-7, so the J call may be wrong. CDR3 length: 15 residues. Germline V gene data show CDR1 as SEHNR and CDR2 as FQNEAQ (reference sequence).

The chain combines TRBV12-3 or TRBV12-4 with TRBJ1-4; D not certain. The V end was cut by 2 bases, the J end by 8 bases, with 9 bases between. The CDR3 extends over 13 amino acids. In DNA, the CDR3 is TGTGCCAGCAGTTTAAGCCTTGGCGAAAAACTGTTTTTT. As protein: CASSLSLGEKLFF.